The following is a TCR beta chain sequence with its context. Its cognate antigen is unknown. The CDR3 loop spans 14 amino acids. Germline trimming cut 2 bases from V and 5 bases from J; bases unmatched to any gene: 4. Germline V gene lookup returns CDR1 SNHLY and CDR2 FYNNEI. The record originates from a study of post-analysis software for immune sequencing data. The study's findings and limits: About five TRBV segments were more frequent in patients than controls; TRBV5-6, TRBV5-1 and TRBV20-1 belonged to this group.

The library was made from cDNA and included unique molecular identifiers. TCRdb recomputed calls from the PCR reads with MiXCR, one row per CDR3 protein. The data show some 690,000 distinct CDR3 sequences, approximately 59% seen once. The clonotype originates from a girl aged 2 to 9 with multiple sclerosis. The chain links TRBV2 to TRBJ2-3, with 7 bases that match TRBD2. The sample taken for sequencing was blood. In DNA form, the CDR3 reads TGTGCCAGCAGTGAAATCGGGGGGAGAGATACGCAGTATTTT. Amino acid sequence: CASSEIGGRDTQYF.